These 8 T cell receptor beta chains share one sample of origin, sequenced in a study of identical twins' blood T cells. TCRdb reprocessed the 5' RACE reads via MiXCR and lists one record per CDR3 protein. The sample includes 400,000 or so distinct CDR3 sequences, roughly 30% of them seen just once. Sequences were obtained from PBMCs. All receptors come from a woman aged 18-49 years in good health.

This clonotype occurred a few times. The J gene is TRBJ2-3, the V gene TRBV7-9, with D perhaps TRBD2 (6 bases). Germline loops: CDR1 SEHNR, CDR2 FQNEAQ (reference sequence). V was pared by 2 bases and J by 6 bases, with 18 bases between. This CDR3 is 16 amino acids long. The CDR3 sequence: CASSLWSTRGRDTQYF. The CDR3 DNA follows: TGTGCCAGCAGCTTATGGTCTACCCGGGGGAGGGATACGCAGTATTTT.

This chain links TRBV20-1 with TRBJ1-5; D ambiguous. V lost 2 bases and J 7 bases, leaving 15 bases between the germline ends. Per germline, CDR1 DFQATT and CDR2 SNEGSKA (reference sequence). CDR3 length: 14 amino acids. The CDR3 reads CSARSDSGSQPQHF. The CDR3 region has the DNA TGCAGTGCTAGATCAGATTCGGGGTCGCAGCCCCAGCATTTT.

The chain has TRBV9 and TRBJ1-2; TRBD1 is a possible D gene (5 bases). CDR3 length: 15 amino acids. V shed 0 bases and J shed 5 bases, with 14 bases lying between them. Looked up from germline, CDR1 is SGDLS and CDR2 is YYNGEE. The CDR3 loop is CASSVAGRGSYGYTF. DNA of the CDR3: TGTGCCAGCAGCGTAGCGGGGCGAGGAAGTTATGGCTACACCTTC. Filled out from reference TRBV9 and TRBJ1-2, the complete variable domain reads DSGVTQTPKHLITATGQRVTLRCSPRSGDLSVYWYQQSLDQGLQFLIQYYNGEERAKGNILERFSAQQFPDLHSELNLSSLELGDSALYFCASSVAGRGSYGYTFGSGTRLTVV.

This clonotype was seen only once. The rearrangement joins TRBV20-1 to TRBJ2-1; 13 bases map to TRBD2. Germline CDR1 is DFQATT and CDR2 is SNEGSKA (reference sequence). The trim removed 5 bases at V and 4 bases at J, leaving 8 bases unmatched. The CDR3 consists of 16 residues. The CDR3 protein is CSAPRLAGGRYNEQFF. CDR3 DNA sequence: TGCAGTGCTCCGCGACTAGCGGGAGGCAGATACAATGAGCAGTTCTTC.

Notes on this clonotype: Since no conserved phenylalanine or tryptophan closes the CDR3, a read error is the likely cause. The chain is built from TRBV29-1 and TRBJ2-7, with unresolved D. The CDR3 extends over 12 amino acids. Germline CDR1 is SQVTM and CDR2 is ANQGSEA. V lost 3 bases and J 2 bases, leaving 8 bases between the germline ends. The CDR3 nucleotides read TGCAGCGTTGATTACGGACCCTACGAGCAGTACTCC. It translates to CSVDYGPYEQYS.

This clonotype turned up a few times. V gene TRBV7-9 combines with J gene TRBJ1-6, with a weak D call TRBD1 (6 bases). Trimming removed 1 base at V and 6 bases at J, with 16 bases between. Germline V CDR1 and CDR2: SEHNR, FQNEAQ (reference sequence). The CDR3 covers 17 residues. CDR3 sequence reads: CASSLDGRGWINSPLHF. The DNA for the CDR3 is TGTGCCAGCAGCTTAGATGGCAGGGGATGGATTAATTCACCCCTCCACTTT.

This clonotype was seen more than once but under ten times. The chain joins TRBV7-2 to TRBJ2-3; the D is unclear. The CDR3 sequence is 13 residues long. Germline CDR1 and CDR2: SGHTA and FQGNSA. Between the trimmed V and J ends, which lost 2 bases and 5 bases, there was a span of 8 bases. This CDR3 is CASSLKARDTQYF. The CDR3 nucleotides read TGTGCCAGCAGCTTAAAGGCTAGAGATACGCAGTATTTT.

About this clonotype: A much larger clonotype is one base distant, so this may be a read error. The gene calls are TRBV5-1 and TRBJ1-1, with D maybe TRBD1 (6 bases). CDR1 is SGHRS, CDR2 YFSETQ, per germline. Trimming stripped 2 bases from V and 13 bases from J, with 15 bases between. The CDR3 has 12 residues. The CDR3 region is CASSFQGNGVFF. As DNA, the CDR3 is TGCGCCAGCAGCTTCCAGGGGAACGGAGTTTTCTTT.